These T cell receptor beta chains were read from a single sample in a study of T cells after yellow fever vaccination. A single record per CDR3 protein comes from TCRdb applying MiXCR to the 5' RACE reads. The profile shows 500,000 to 650,000 distinct CDR3 sequences, roughly 12% of them singletons. This material consisted of PBMCs, taken on the day of the yellow fever booster vaccination. These receptors came from a man aged 25 to 40 who received the YFV17D yellow fever vaccine. Each CDR3 is given with its conserved first and last residue. A D gene is named only where the DNA matches it firmly. The size of a clone is reported for some rows only, either as once, few or many, or as a class for expanded clones.

abundance	d_gene	v_gene	j_gene	CDR3nt	CDR3aa
NA	NA	TRBV30	TRBJ1-5	TGTGCCTGGAGTGTACCCCCCTGGCAGGGCGATCAGCCCCAGCATTTT	CAWSVPPWQGDQPQHF
NA	TRBD2	TRBV28	TRBJ2-1	TGTGCCAGCTCCTCCCCCTCCCGACTAGCGGCCTACAATGAGCAGTTCTTC	CASSSPSRLAAYNEQFF
NA	TRBD1	TRBV5-1	TRBJ2-1	TGCGCCAGCAGCTTACCTACCGGGACAGGGGTCAATGAGCAGTTCTTC	CASSLPTGTGVNEQFF
few	NA	TRBV7-2	TRBJ2-2	TGTGCCAGCAGAGAACCGGGTCGGAGAGGGACCGGGGAGCTGTTTTTT	CASREPGRRGTGELFF
few	NA	TRBV11-2	TRBJ2-3	TGTGCCAGCGCTGGGGGGTGGGGCCGGGGGATGAAGGCGGATACGCAGTATTTT	CASAGGWGRGMKADTQYF
few	NA	TRBV5-1	TRBJ2-1	TGCGCCAGCAGCTTCCCGATCTTGGGGAAATACAATGAGCAGTTCTTC	CASSFPILGKYNEQFF
NA	TRBD2	TRBV7-2	TRBJ2-2	TGTGCCAGCAGCTTGGGCGGGACTACGGACATCACCGGGGAGCTGTTTTTT	CASSLGGTTDITGELFF
few	NA	TRBV7-2	TRBJ1-5	TGTGCCAGCAGTCGCGCTCATACACAGCCCCAGCATTTT	CASSRAHTQPQHF
NA	NA	TRBV18	TRBJ2-7	TGTGCCAGCTCACCCCGGGACGGAAGGGGCGAGCAGTACTTC	CASSPRDGRGEQYF
NA	TRBD2	TRBV19	TRBJ2-7	TGTGCCAGTAGTCCCCGGACTAGCGGGACCCACGAGCAGTACTTC	CASSPRTSGTHEQYF
NA	TRBD2	TRBV7-2	TRBJ2-3	TGTGCCAGCAGCTTAGACGGGACTAGTTCGCAGTATTTT	CASSLDGTSSQYF
NA	NA	TRBV5-4	TRBJ2-1	TGTGCCAGCAGCTTCCTTAGCGGTTCGGGCAATGAGCAGTTCTTC	CASSFLSGSGNEQFF
NA	NA	TRBV27	TRBJ2-3	TGTGCCAGCAATAGGATCGGAAAGGCCTCAGGGAAAGATACGCAGTATTTT	CASNRIGKASGKDTQYF
NA	TRBD1	TRBV10-3	TRBJ2-2	TGTGCCATCAGTGAGGCCAGACAGGGGGCGAATAACGGGGAGCTGTTTTTT	CAISEARQGANNGELFF
NA	NA	TRBV20-1	TRBJ2-2	TGCAGTGCTAGAAACGGGCCGGACGGGGAGCTGTTTTTT	CSARNGPDGELFF
few	TRBD1	TRBV27	TRBJ1-1	TGTGCCAGCAGTTCCAAAGGGGGCGGGGTGACTGAAGCTTTCTTT	CASSSKGGGVTEAFF
few	TRBD1	TRBV29-1	TRBJ2-5	TGCAGCGTGGACGACCCGGACAGGGCTTTGGAGACCCAGTACTTC	CSVDDPDRALETQYF
few	TRBD2	TRBV20-1	TRBJ2-7	TGCAGTGCAGCGGGACGGCTTTACGAGCAGTACTTC	CSAAGRLYEQYF
few	NA	TRBV20-1	TRBJ2-1	TGCAGTGCTAGACATAGCGGCAATGAGCAGTTCTTC	CSARHSGNEQFF
many	TRBD1	TRBV29-1	TRBJ2-2	TGCAGCGGACAGGGGGGGGGCACCGGGGAGCTGTTTTTT	CSGQGGGTGELFF
few	TRBD1	TRBV7-2	TRBJ1-1	TGTGCCAGCACCACCGGGGGGGGGACAGTGAACACTGAAGCTTTCTTT	CASTTGGGTVNTEAFF
few	NA	TRBV6-2/TRBV6-3	TRBJ1-5	TGTGCCAGCATGCAGGGCCTCAATCAGCCCCAGCATTTT	CASMQGLNQPQHF
few	NA	TRBV12-3/TRBV12-4	TRBJ2-1	TGTGCCAGCAGTTTAGACTACAAATCCTACAATGAGCAGTTCTTC	CASSLDYKSYNEQFF
NA	NA	TRBV7-2	TRBJ2-1	TGTGCCAGCAGCTTAGTTACGGGAAGGCAGTTCTTC	CASSLVTGRQFF
many	NA	TRBV5-1	TRBJ2-3	TGCGCCAGCATCGCGGGGGATACGCAGTATTTT	CASIAGDTQYF